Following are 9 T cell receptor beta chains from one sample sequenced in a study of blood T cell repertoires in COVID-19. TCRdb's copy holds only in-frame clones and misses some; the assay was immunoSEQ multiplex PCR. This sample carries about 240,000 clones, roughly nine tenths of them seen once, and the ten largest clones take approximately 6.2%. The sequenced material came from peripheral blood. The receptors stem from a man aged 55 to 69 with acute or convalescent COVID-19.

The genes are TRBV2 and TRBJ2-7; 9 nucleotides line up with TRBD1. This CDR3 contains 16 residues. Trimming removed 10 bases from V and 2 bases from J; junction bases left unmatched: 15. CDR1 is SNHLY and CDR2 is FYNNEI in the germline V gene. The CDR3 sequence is CANLGSGDREAYEQYF. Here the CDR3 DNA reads TGTGCCAACCTAGGGTCGGGGGACAGGGAGGCCTACGAGCAGTACTTC.

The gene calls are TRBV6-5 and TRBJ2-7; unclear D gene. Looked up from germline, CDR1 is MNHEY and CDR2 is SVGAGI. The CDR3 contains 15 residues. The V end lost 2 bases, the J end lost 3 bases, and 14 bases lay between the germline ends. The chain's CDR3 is CASSYTRSRVYEQYF. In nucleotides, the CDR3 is TGTGCCAGCAGTTACACGCGGTCTCGGGTCTACGAGCAGTACTTC.

This chain's CDR3 is CASSLAGITDTQYF. CDR3 nucleotide sequence: TGCGCCAGCAGCCTAGCGGGGATCACAGATACGCAGTATTTT. V usage is TRBV5-1 and J usage is TRBJ2-3; 9 bases fit TRBD2. The CDR3 is made up of 14 amino acids. Per germline, CDR1 SGHRS and CDR2 YFSETQ. V shed 4 bases and J 2 bases; nucleotides not matched to a gene: 2. Complete variable domain (other parts from reference TRBV5-1 and TRBJ2-3): KAGVTQTPRYLIKTRGQQVTLSCSPISGHRSVSWYQQTPGQGLQFLFEYFSETQRNKGNFPGRFSGRQFSNSRSEMNVSTLELGDSALYLCASSLAGITDTQYFGPGTRLTVL.

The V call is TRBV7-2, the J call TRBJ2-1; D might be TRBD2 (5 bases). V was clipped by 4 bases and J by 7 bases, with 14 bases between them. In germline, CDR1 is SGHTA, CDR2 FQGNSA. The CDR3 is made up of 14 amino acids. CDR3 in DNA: TGTGCCAGCAGCTACCGGGCGGAGCGGAATGAGCAGTTCTTC. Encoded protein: CASSYRAERNEQFF.

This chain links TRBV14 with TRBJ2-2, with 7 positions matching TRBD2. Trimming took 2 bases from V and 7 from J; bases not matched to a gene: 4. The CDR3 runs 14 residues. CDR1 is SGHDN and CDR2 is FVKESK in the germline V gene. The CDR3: CASSQYSGGGELFF. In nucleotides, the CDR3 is TGTGCCAGCAGCCAATATTCGGGAGGCGGGGAGCTGTTTTTT. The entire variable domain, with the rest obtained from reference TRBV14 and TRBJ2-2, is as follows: EAGVTQFPSHSVIEKGQTVTLRCDPISGHDNLYWYRRVMGKEIKFLLHFVKESKQDESGMPNNRFLAERTGGTYSTLKVQPAELEDSGVYFCASSQYSGGGELFFGEGSRLTVL.

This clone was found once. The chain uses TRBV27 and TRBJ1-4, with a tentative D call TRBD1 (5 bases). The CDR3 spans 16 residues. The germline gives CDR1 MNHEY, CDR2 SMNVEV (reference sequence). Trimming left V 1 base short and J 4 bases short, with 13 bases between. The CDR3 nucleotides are TGTGCCAGCAGTTTATACGGCAGGGCGAATAATGAAAAACTGTTTTTT. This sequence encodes CASSLYGRANNEKLFF.

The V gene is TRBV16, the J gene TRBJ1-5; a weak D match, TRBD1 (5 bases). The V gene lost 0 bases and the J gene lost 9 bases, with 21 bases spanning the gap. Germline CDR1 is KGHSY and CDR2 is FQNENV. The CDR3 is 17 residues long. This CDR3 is CASSQSRGVAGIRPQHF. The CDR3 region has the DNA TGTGCCAGCAGCCAATCTAGGGGCGTAGCAGGAATACGGCCCCAGCATTTT.

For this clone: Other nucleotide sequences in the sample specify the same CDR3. The DNA for the CDR3 is TGCGCCAGCAGCTGGGGAGCGCAAGCGAACTACAATGAGCAGTTCTTC. Protein sequence: CASSWGAQANYNEQFF. The V and J genes are TRBV5-1 and TRBJ2-1; D possibly corresponds to TRBD2 (5 bases). This CDR3 is 16 amino acids long. V was pared by 3 bases and J by 3 bases, with 16 bases between. Germline-derived CDR1 and CDR2 are SGHRS and YFSETQ.

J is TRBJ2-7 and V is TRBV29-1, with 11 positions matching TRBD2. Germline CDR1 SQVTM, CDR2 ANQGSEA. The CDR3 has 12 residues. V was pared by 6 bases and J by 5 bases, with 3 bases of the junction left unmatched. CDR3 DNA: TGCAGCGTCGGGACTAGCGGTAACGAGCAGTACTTC. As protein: CSVGTSGNEQYF.